One sample yielded the 27 T cell receptor beta chains listed below, sequenced in a study of T cells in Graves' hyperthyroidism and ophthalmopathy. The source material, RNA transcripts, was used to amplify TCR beta CDR3 regions. A set of HTBI primers served as the primers for a first-round RT-PCR of the TCR CDR3. TCRdb independently ran MiXCR on the multiplex PCR reads; one entry per CDR3 protein. Among 750,000 to 950,000 distinct CDR3 sequences, roughly 40% were seen once, and the ten largest hold 8% to 9%. The specimen sequenced was blood. The receptors shown here come from a man between 18 and 35 years old with Graves' hyperthyroidism.

This clonotype was recorded a few times. The chain is built from TRBV12-3 or TRBV12-4 and TRBJ1-2; 7 bases agree with TRBD1. The CDR3 sequence is 13 residues long. V shed 4 bases and J 5 bases; nucleotides not matched to a gene: 4. CDR3 DNA sequence: TGTGCCAGCAGTTCAGGGGACAGTTATGGCTACACCTTC. It translates to CASSSGDSYGYTF.

This clonotype was seen many times. The chain recombines TRBV2 with TRBJ2-5; D call uncertain. Trimming removed 3 bases from V and 5 bases from J, with 13 bases in between. The length of the CDR3 is 14 residues. The germline gives CDR1 SNHLY, CDR2 FYNNEI. Written as DNA, the CDR3 is TGTGCCAGCAGTGATGCCCATAGGTGGGAGACCCAGTACTTC. Amino acids: CASSDAHRWETQYF.

This clonotype was found once. This may stem from a read error, because a much larger clone lies one nucleotide away. This chain links TRBV20-1 with TRBJ1-1; D is unclear. Germline-derived CDR1 and CDR2 are DFQATT and SNEGSKA (reference sequence). The CDR3 covers 13 residues. CDR3 bases: TGCAGTGCTAGAGATCGGGCATCGCTTAAAGCTCTCTTT. This translates into CSARDRASLKALF.

This chain joins TRBV2 and TRBJ1-4; D call uncertain. The length of the CDR3 is 15 residues. Trimming cost V 7 bases and J 1 base, with 13 bases left between them. Germline V lookup: CDR1 SNHLY, CDR2 FYNNEI. CDR3 in amino acids: CASNGGVQTNEKLFF. For the CDR3, the DNA is TGTGCCAGCAATGGAGGTGTACAAACTAATGAAAAACTGTTTTTT.

V usage is TRBV20-1 and J usage is TRBJ1-4, with TRBD1 as a possible D gene (6 bases). Germline V gives CDR1 DFQATT, CDR2 SNEGSKA (reference sequence). V was trimmed by 2 bases and J by 4 bases, leaving 17 bases between them. CDR3 size: 16 residues. The CDR3 DNA reads as TGCAGTGCTAGATACGAAACTTGGACAGTTAATGAAAAACTGTTTTTT. Translation: CSARYETWTVNEKLFF.

This clonotype was observed at least ten times. V usage is TRBV7-9 and J usage is TRBJ2-7; 9 bases align to TRBD1. Losses at the gene ends were 8 bases for V and 0 bases for J; bases not matched to a gene: 2. The length of the CDR3 is 13 residues. Germline V gene lookup returns CDR1 SEHNR and CDR2 FQNEAQ (reference sequence). In DNA, the CDR3 is TGTGCCAGCGGGACAGGGAGCTCCTACGAGCAGTACTTC. Residues: CASGTGSSYEQYF.

The V call is TRBV29-1, the J call TRBJ1-2; the match to TRBD1 covers 7 bases. The ends lost 6 bases at V and 4 bases at J; junction bases unmatched: 14. There are 15 residues in the CDR3. Germline CDR1 and CDR2: SQVTM and ANQGSEA. The CDR3 DNA follows: TGCAGCGTGGCGCCCCTAGGGGGCGTGAGCTATGGCTACACCTTC. This translates into CSVAPLGGVSYGYTF.

The genes are TRBV12-5 and TRBJ2-5, with D tentatively TRBD1 (5 bases). Germline CDR1 reads LGHNT; CDR2 reads FRNRAP. The length of the CDR3 is 11 residues. V was cut by 10 bases and J by 2 bases, with 8 bases left in between. The CDR3 bases are TGTGCTAAGCCAGGGCAAGAGACCCAGTACTTC. It translates to CAKPGQETQYF. The whole variable domain, filled in from reference TRBV12-5 and TRBJ2-5, reads DARVTQTPRHKVTEMGQEVTMRCQPILGHNTVFWYRQTMMQGLELLAYFRNRAPLDDSGMPKDRFSAEMPDATLATLKIQPSEPRDSAVYFCAKPGQETQYFGPGTRLLVL.

Note on this clonotype: A much larger clone lies one base from this, so it may be a read error. The chain links TRBV9 to TRBJ1-6; unclear D gene. With 1 base removed from V and 3 bases from J, the gap between germline ends came to 8 bases. Germline-derived CDR1 and CDR2 are SGDLS and YYNGEE. This CDR3 has 15 residues. For the CDR3, the DNA is TGTGCCAGCAGCGTAACAGCCAGCTATAATTCACCCCTCCACTTT. Translation gives CASSVTASYNSPLHF.

This chain connects TRBV7-8 to TRBJ1-5; TRBD1 is a possible D gene (5 bases). The germline gives CDR1 SGHVS, CDR2 FQNEAQ. The CDR3 has 14 amino acids. Between the trimmed V and J ends, which lost 7 bases and 3 bases, there was a span of 13 bases. In nucleotides, the CDR3 is TGTGCCAGCACAAGCGGGACGTTCAATCAGCCCCAGCATTTT. Protein: CASTSGTFNQPQHF.

Details on this clonotype: As the CDR3 is not closed by the conserved phenylalanine or tryptophan, this likely results from a read error. The DNA is left out, because the CDR3 cannot be placed on it with certainty; the CDR3 is given as TCRdb lists it. V and J are TRBV15 and TRBJ1-1; whether TRBD1, the table's D call, matches the DNA was not checked. Termini included, the CDR3 measures 8 amino acids. Germline CDR1 is LNHNV and CDR2 is YYDKDF (reference sequence). The chain's CDR3 is CATSRGAP.

Details on this clonotype: This may stem from a read error, because a much larger clone lies one nucleotide away. The V and J genes are TRBV7-9 and TRBJ2-7, with D unclear. The length of the CDR3 is 13 residues. CDR1 is SEHNR, CDR2 FQNEAQ, per germline (reference sequence). V was cut by 2 bases and J by 4 bases, with 9 bases left in between. CDR3 residues: CASSLLAYYEQYF. For the CDR3, the DNA is TGTGCCAGCAGCTTACTGGCCTATTACGAGCAGTACTTC. The whole variable domain, remainder taken from reference TRBV7-9 and TRBJ2-7, is DTGVSQNPRHKITKRGQNVTFRCDPISEHNRLYWYRQTLGQGPEFLTYFQNEAQLEKSRLLSDRFSAERPKGSFSTLEIQRTEQGDSAMYLCASSLLAYYEQYFGPGTRLTVT.

This clonotype was found many times. The rearrangement links TRBV29-1 to TRBJ1-1; D remains ambiguous. Trimming removed 3 bases from V and 5 bases from J, with 10 bases in between. In germline, CDR1 is SQVTM, CDR2 ANQGSEA. CDR3 size: 12 residues. CDR3 amino acids: CSVDEGRTEAFF. The CDR3 DNA reads as TGCAGCGTTGATGAGGGAAGAACTGAAGCTTTCTTT.

Notes on this clonotype: A single base separates this from a much larger clone, so it may be a read error. The V gene is TRBV2, the J gene TRBJ2-2, with no clear D. V lost 6 bases, J lost 1 base, and 6 bases lay in between. The CDR3 is made up of 13 amino acids. Germline-derived CDR1 and CDR2 are SNHLY and FYNNEI. In DNA, the CDR3 is TGTGCCAGCAGCAAGCGGAACACCGGGGAGCTGTTTTTT. Translation gives CASSKRNTGELFF.

In this sample, this clonotype turned up a few times. The rearrangement uses TRBV20-1 and TRBJ2-7; no definite D call. CDR3 size: 13 residues. V lost 4 bases and J 2 bases, leaving 12 bases between the germline ends. The germline CDR1 and CDR2 sequences are DFQATT and SNEGSKA (reference sequence). CDR3 amino acids: CSANGPDPYEQYF. DNA of the CDR3: TGCAGTGCTAACGGACCGGACCCCTACGAGCAGTACTTC.

This clonotype was found many times. The chain joins TRBV24-1 to TRBJ2-2; D may be TRBD2 (5 bases). Trimming pared 2 bases from V and 3 bases from J, leaving 12 bases between. This CDR3 region has 16 residues. CDR1 and CDR2 from the germline V gene are KGHDR and SFDVKD. The CDR3 reads CATSDSGVGDTGELFF. CDR3 bases: TGTGCCACCAGTGATTCCGGGGTTGGGGACACCGGGGAGCTGTTTTTT.

In its sample, this clonotype was seen a few times. The V call is TRBV20-1, the J call TRBJ1-4; D is undetermined. The CDR3 loop spans 14 amino acids. Trimming cost V 3 bases and J 5 bases, with 13 bases left between them. Germline V lookup: CDR1 DFQATT, CDR2 SNEGSKA (reference sequence). The CDR3 DNA is TGCAGTGCTAGTCCCCCGAACGGGAATGAAAAACTGTTTTTT. Its translation is CSASPPNGNEKLFF.

This clonotype has at least ten counts. The V gene is TRBV12-3 or TRBV12-4, the J gene TRBJ2-7; D is uncertain. Trimming stripped 3 bases from V and 0 bases from J, with 9 bases between. The CDR3 extends over 14 amino acids. The CDR3 DNA reads as TGTGCCAGCAGTTTCGGCGGCACCTCCTACGAGCAGTACTTC. Protein product: CASSFGGTSYEQYF.

This clonotype was counted many times. The chain employs TRBV20-1 and TRBJ2-7; D perhaps matches TRBD1 (6 bases). Trimming removed 3 bases from V and 3 bases from J, with 9 bases in between. The CDR3 runs 12 residues. Germline V CDR1 and CDR2: DFQATT, SNEGSKA (reference sequence). The CDR3: CSASQDSYEQYF. The CDR3 region has the DNA TGCAGTGCTAGTCAGGACAGCTACGAGCAGTACTTC.

This clonotype was seen a few times. This rearrangement joins TRBV20-1 to TRBJ1-1, with 9 bases aligning to TRBD1. The CDR3 extends over 15 amino acids. Germline-derived CDR1 and CDR2 are DFQATT and SNEGSKA (reference sequence). V was pared by 5 bases and J by 4 bases, with 11 bases of the junction left unmatched. CDR3 sequence: CSAAGGTGRITEAFF. Here the CDR3 DNA reads TGCAGTGCTGCGGGGGGGACAGGGCGGATCACTGAAGCTTTCTTT.

This clonotype was observed a few times. The chain has TRBV6-4 and TRBJ2-7; no reliable D call. This CDR3 has 13 residues. CDR1 and CDR2 (germline): MRHNA, SNTAGT. V lost 6 bases to trimming and J lost 0 bases, with 9 bases between them. The CDR3 nucleotides read TGTGCCAGCAGGCCGGCCAGCTCCTACGAGCAGTACTTC. Translating it yields CASRPASSYEQYF.

This clonotype was recorded at least ten times. One end of the junction varies from germline; a read error may be responsible. The V and J genes are TRBV25-1 and TRBJ1-1; 7 bases map to TRBD1. Germline assignment: CDR1 MGHDK and CDR2 SYGVNS. The CDR3 length is 12 residues. The CDR3 loop reads CASSGGGSPREF. For the CDR3, the DNA is TGTGCCAGCAGTGGAGGGGGCAGCCCGAGGGAGTTT.

This clonotype was counted only a few times. V and J are TRBV6-5 and TRBJ1-2; 8 bases align to TRBD1. The germline V gene encodes CDR1 MNHEY and CDR2 SVGAGI. The CDR3 contains 16 residues. V gave up 5 bases and J gave up 2 bases; unmatched junction bases: 10. As DNA, the CDR3 is TGTGCCAGCAGTGCTCTCGGACAGGGAGGGAACTATGGCTACACCTTC. This gives the protein CASSALGQGGNYGYTF.

This chain uses TRBV7-2 with TRBJ2-7, with TRBD1 matching over 9 bases. Germline values: CDR1 SGHTA, CDR2 FQGNSA. V shed 5 bases, J shed 4 bases, and the junction held 15 bases outside the gene matches. The CDR3 sequence is 17 residues long. CDR3 loop: CASSTPHVGQGGYEQYF. The CDR3 DNA reads TGTGCCAGCAGCACCCCGCACGTGGGACAGGGCGGATACGAGCAGTACTTC.

V is TRBV5-1 and J is TRBJ2-7, with 9 bases that match TRBD1. Germline trimming cut 4 bases from V and 2 bases from J; bases unmatched to any gene: 7. CDR1 SGHRS and CDR2 YFSETQ come from the germline V gene. The CDR3 contains 15 residues. In nucleotides, the CDR3 is TGCGCCAGCAGCGATTCGGACAGGGGAGCCTACGAGCAGTACTTC. It translates to CASSDSDRGAYEQYF.

This clonotype was seen repeatedly, ten times or more. V and J are TRBV20-1 and TRBJ1-1; D unclear. The CDR3 covers 13 residues. Deletions cut 5 bases from V and 2 bases from J, with 12 bases between. The germline V gene has CDR1 DFQATT and CDR2 SNEGSKA (reference sequence). The CDR3 coding sequence is TGCAGTGCTGGAAAGGGTATTAACACTGAAGCTTTCTTT. Encoded protein: CSAGKGINTEAFF.

The chain employs TRBV10-3 and TRBJ2-7, with D possibly being TRBD1 or TRBD2 (6 bases each). The V end was cut by 10 bases, the J end by 6 bases, with 22 bases between. The CDR3 contains 14 residues. Per the germline V gene, CDR1 is ENHRY and CDR2 is SYGVKD. This CDR3 reads CASIPSGGLIEQYF. The CDR3 coding sequence is TGTGCCAGCATCCCAAGTGGGGGGCTTATCGAGCAGTACTTC.